These 5 T cell receptor beta chains originate from one sample sequenced in a study of shared clonotypes between healthy human individuals. Libraries were prepared by immunoSEQ multiplex PCR; TCRdb keeps only in-frame clonotypes and omits some of them. The data contain millions of clones, approximately 94% of them seen just once; the ten biggest clones take up 1.1%. Naive CD8 cells lacked CD45RO, underwent positive selection for CCR7 and left out terminally differentiated effector memory CD45RA+ cells. The sequencing input was naive CD8+ T cells sorted from blood. Receptors were obtained from a man between 18 and 35 years old in good health.

The V gene is TRBV4-1, the J gene TRBJ1-5; D possibly corresponds to TRBD1 (6 bases). The CDR3 runs 15 residues. In germline, CDR1 is MGHRA, CDR2 YSYEKL. V lost 3 bases and J 6 bases, leaving 15 bases between the germline ends. Here the CDR3 reads CASSQTGQNLQPQHF. As DNA, the CDR3 is TGCGCCAGCAGCCAGACTGGACAGAATCTTCAGCCCCAGCATTTT.

The V call is TRBV27, the J call TRBJ2-1, with 9 bases lining up with TRBD2. The CDR3 runs to 15 residues. The germline V gene encodes CDR1 MNHEY and CDR2 SMNVEV (reference sequence). V lost 3 bases to trimming and J lost 8 bases; unmatched junction nucleotides: 8. The CDR3 coding sequence is TGTGCCAGCAGTTTCATAGCGGGGGCTGGGGATGAGCAGTTCTTC. Its protein product is CASSFIAGAGDEQFF.

The chain uses TRBV27 and TRBJ2-5; 7 bases are shared with TRBD2. There are 15 residues in the CDR3. The trim removed 1 base at V and 2 bases at J, leaving 4 bases unmatched. From germline, CDR1 is MNHEY and CDR2 SMNVEV (reference sequence). CDR3 sequence reads: CASSLWASGQETQYF. DNA for the CDR3: TGTGCCAGCAGTTTATGGGCTAGCGGTCAAGAGACCCAGTACTTC.

The chain carries TRBV28 and TRBJ1-2, with a tentative D call TRBD1 (5 bases). CDR3 length: 13 residues. Germline CDR1 is MDHEN and CDR2 is SYDVKM. The V end was cut by 7 bases, the J end by 7 bases, with 16 bases between. CDR3 in DNA: TGTGCCAGCACCCTACTGACTCAGGGTGGCTACACCTTC. It yields the protein CASTLLTQGGYTF.

This clone was seen just once. V gene TRBV29-1 combines with J gene TRBJ2-1, with 7 bases lining up with TRBD2. The CDR3 sequence is 12 residues long. The germline V gene has CDR1 SQVTM and CDR2 ANQGSEA. Trimming cost V 6 bases and J 10 bases; bases outside gene matches: 9. The CDR3 DNA follows: TGCAGCGTCGGCGGGGGACTTTACGAGCAGTTCTTC. Translated, it gives CSVGGGLYEQFF.